The 14 T cell receptor beta chains in this list originate from one sample, sequenced in a study of early T cells in non-severe SARS-CoV-2 infection. TCRdb independently ran MiXCR on the 5' RACE reads; one entry per CDR3 protein. The profile shows 55,000 to 85,000 distinct CDR3 sequences, roughly an eighth of them singletons. The sequenced sample was whole blood. These receptor sequences come from an adult who was a healthcare worker with PCR-confirmed SARS-CoV-2 infection or an uninfected control (not recorded which).

The CDR3 reads CASSYGTGRPYEQYF. The CDR3 DNA reads TGTGCCAGCAGCTATGGGACAGGCAGACCCTACGAGCAGTACTTC. V usage is TRBV14 and J usage is TRBJ2-7, with 8 bases that match TRBD1. The CDR3 length is 15 residues. V trimming: 5 bases; J trimming: 2 bases; junction bases outside the gene matches: 8. Germline CDR1 and CDR2: SGHDN and FVKESK.

This clonotype has only a few counts. The chain has TRBV25-1 and TRBJ1-6; 9 bases match TRBD1. This CDR3 is built from 14 residues. Germline lookup yields CDR1 MGHDK and CDR2 SYGVNS. V dropped 4 bases and J dropped 8; count of bases not matched to a gene: 3. CDR3 residues: CASSARTGDSPLHF. The CDR3 region has the DNA TGTGCCAGCAGTGCCCGGACAGGGGATTCACCCCTCCACTTT.

V usage is TRBV28 and J usage is TRBJ1-2; the D is unclear. This CDR3 contains 11 residues. V shed 6 bases and J shed 4 bases, with 6 bases lying between them. CDR1 MDHEN and CDR2 SYDVKM come from the germline V gene. Here the CDR3 DNA reads TGTGCCAGCAGAGATTCCTATGGCTACACCTTC. This encodes CASRDSYGYTF.

The rearrangement uses TRBV10-3 and TRBJ2-2, with no clear D. The V gene's germline CDR1 is ENHRY and CDR2 SYGVKD. Trimming stripped 10 bases from V and 1 base from J, with 7 bases between. CDR3 length: 12 amino acids. The CDR3 loop reads CATRMNTGELFF. The DNA for the CDR3 is TGTGCCACCAGGATGAACACCGGGGAGCTGTTTTTT.

This clonotype was counted a few times. The chain recombines TRBV28 with TRBJ2-1, with 9 bases identical to TRBD2. The trim removed 6 bases at V and 3 bases at J, leaving 6 bases unmatched. CDR3 size: 15 residues. Germline V gene data show CDR1 as MDHEN and CDR2 as SYDVKM. This CDR3 reads CASRMSGGSYNEQFF. The CDR3 DNA reads TGTGCCAGCAGGATGAGCGGGGGGAGCTACAATGAGCAGTTCTTC.

The CDR3 sequence: CASSLTGDRNEQFF. In DNA form, the CDR3 reads TGTGCCAGTAGTTTGACAGGCGACAGGAATGAGCAGTTCTTC. The chain uses TRBV19 and TRBJ2-1; maybe TRBD1 (6 bases). Germline V gives CDR1 LNHDA, CDR2 SQIVND (reference sequence). CDR3 length: 14 amino acids. V shed 5 bases and J shed 7 bases, with 15 bases lying between them.

This clonotype was observed at least ten times. The genes are TRBV6-1 and TRBJ1-2, with TRBD1 as a possible D gene (6 bases). V shed 6 bases and J shed 4 bases, with 24 bases lying between them. From germline, CDR1 is MNHNS and CDR2 SASEGT. The CDR3 totals 17 residues. The CDR3 nucleotides read TGTGCCAGCAGCAAACCCCTTACAGGGACAATGAGCTATGGCTACACCTTC. It codes for CASSKPLTGTMSYGYTF.

This chain uses TRBV29-1 with TRBJ1-4; perhaps TRBD1 as D (5 bases). V lost 4 bases and J lost 5, with 11 bases in between. The CDR3 has 13 residues. Germline loops: CDR1 SQVTM, CDR2 ANQGSEA. This chain's CDR3 is CSVGVGGNEKLFF. The CDR3 DNA is TGCAGCGTTGGAGTCGGGGGAAATGAAAAACTGTTTTTT.

Many counts were recorded for this clonotype. This chain links TRBV30 with TRBJ1-2; 8 bases are a match to TRBD1. Germline CDR1 reads GTSNPN; CDR2 reads SVGIG (reference sequence). The V segment lost 1 base and the J segment 6 bases; nucleotides outside the gene matches: 4. The CDR3 contains 13 residues. CDR3 protein: CAWSEDREHGYTF. The CDR3 bases are TGTGCCTGGAGTGAGGACAGGGAGCATGGCTACACCTTC.

This clonotype was counted at least ten times. The chain recombines TRBV11-2 with TRBJ1-6, with no clear D. The V end was cut by 0 bases, the J end by 3 bases, with 3 bases between. The CDR3 is 14 amino acids. Germline CDR1 reads SGHAT; CDR2 reads FQNNGV. This CDR3 is CASSLDSYNSPLHF. As DNA, the CDR3 is TGTGCCAGCAGCTTAGACAGCTATAATTCACCCCTCCACTTT.

This clonotype was observed many times. The V call is TRBV7-6, the J call TRBJ1-5; D remains ambiguous. Germline loops: CDR1 SGHVS, CDR2 FNYEAQ. Trimming cost V 5 bases and J 5 bases, with 10 bases left between them. The CDR3 length is 13 residues. CDR3: CASSLVEDQPQHF. The CDR3 DNA reads TGTGCCAGCAGCCTCGTAGAGGATCAGCCCCAGCATTTT.

The V call is TRBV5-1, the J call TRBJ1-1; no definite D call. CDR1 and CDR2 from the germline V gene are SGHRS and YFSETQ. Trimming took off 4 bases at V and 5 bases at J, with 15 bases between the two ends. This CDR3 has 14 amino acids. This CDR3 reads CASSPSGMATEAFF. The CDR3 DNA reads as TGCGCCAGCAGCCCATCGGGGATGGCGACTGAAGCTTTCTTT.

This clonotype was picked up a small number of times. This chain links TRBV5-4 with TRBJ2-5; 8 bases agree with TRBD1. This CDR3 comprises 15 residues. Germline V gene data show CDR1 as SGHNT and CDR2 as YYREEE (reference sequence). V gave up 0 bases and J gave up 5 bases; unmatched junction bases: 6. The CDR3 spells CASSLERTGTETQYF. CDR3 coding DNA: TGTGCCAGCAGCTTGGAAAGGACAGGGACGGAGACCCAGTACTTC.

A few counts support this clonotype. This chain links TRBV20-1 with TRBJ1-2, with D tentatively TRBD1 (6 bases). Germline CDR1 DFQATT, CDR2 SNEGSKA (reference sequence). The CDR3 contains 13 residues. The ends were cut back, 2 bases at V and 2 bases at J, with 9 bases in the middle. The CDR3 is CSARWDINYGYTF. The CDR3 region has the DNA TGCAGTGCTAGATGGGACATAAACTATGGCTACACCTTC.